Listed here are 11 T cell receptor beta chains from one sample, sequenced in a study of CD8 T cells in ankylosing spondylitis (dated by TCRdb to about 2017). Receptors were amplified or captured by 5' RACE. Sequencing used an Illumina HiSeq 2500. The public reads were reprocessed in TCRdb via fastp at Q25 and MiXCR, keeping in-frame beta chains. When rows share a CDR3 protein, they turn into one entry using the most common DNA and genes. The sample data list roughly 250,000 distinct CDR3 sequences, and 10% of these were observed just once. Together, the top ten hold less than 3% of the sample. The sample taken for sequencing was blood, either unsorted or a sorted T cell fraction (not recorded which). These receptor sequences come from a male donor with ankylosing spondylitis or in good health (not recorded which).

V is TRBV7-6 and J is TRBJ1-1; 8 bases line up with TRBD1. V lost 5 bases, J lost 5 bases, and 7 bases stayed unmatched. CDR3 length: 14 amino acids. Germline V lookup: CDR1 SGHVS, CDR2 FNYEAQ. CDR3 bases: TGTGCCAGCAGCCCGGGACAGGCGCGAACTGAAGCTTTCTTT. Residues: CASSPGQARTEAFF.

In its sample, this clonotype was seen many times. The chain couples TRBV7-2 to TRBJ2-7; D is uncertain. The V end lost 3 bases, the J end lost 1 base, and 10 bases lay between the germline ends. Germline values: CDR1 SGHTA, CDR2 FQGNSA. The CDR3 consists of 14 residues. The CDR3 here is CASSLLDGSYEQYF. CDR3 nucleotide sequence: TGTGCCAGCAGCTTGTTGGACGGGTCCTACGAGCAGTACTTC.

The chain joins TRBV24-1 to TRBJ2-3; D tentatively fits TRBD1 or TRBD2 (5 bases each). Trimming removed 0 bases from V and 7 bases from J, with 7 bases in between. The CDR3 spans 13 residues. Germline CDR1 is KGHDR and CDR2 is SFDVKD. The CDR3 nucleotides read TGTGCCACCAGTGATTTGGAGGGGTATACGCAGTATTTT. Amino acid sequence: CATSDLEGYTQYF.

This clonotype came up many times. The CDR3 nucleotides read TGTGCCAGCAGCCGAGTAGGGGTTAAAGAGACCCAGTACTTC. Translating gives CASSRVGVKETQYF. The chain recombines TRBV5-6 with TRBJ2-5; the D gene is possibly TRBD1 (5 bases). Germline V gene lookup returns CDR1 SGHDT and CDR2 YYEEEE. CDR3 length equals 14 residues. V lost 4 bases and J 3 bases, leaving 13 bases between the germline ends.

This clonotype was counted many times. This rearrangement joins TRBV20-1 to TRBJ2-7; D is unresolved. Germline V gene lookup returns CDR1 DFQATT and CDR2 SNEGSKA (reference sequence). V shed 2 bases and J shed 3 bases, with 8 bases lying between them. This CDR3 is built from 12 residues. The CDR3 loop reads CSARPTFYEQYF. In DNA, the CDR3 is TGCAGTGCTAGACCAACGTTCTACGAGCAGTACTTC.

This clonotype was counted at least ten times. J is TRBJ2-7 and V is TRBV12-3 or TRBV12-4, with D uncertain. V lost 5 bases and J 5 bases, leaving 7 bases between the germline ends. The length of the CDR3 is 11 residues. CDR3 residues: CASSTANEQYF. CDR3 DNA: TGTGCCAGCAGTACAGCAAACGAGCAGTACTTC.

The CDR3 DNA sequence: TGTGCCAGCAGCGCGTACACGAGCTCCTACGAGCAGTACTTC. It is translated as CASSAYTSSYEQYF. The rearrangement uses TRBV9 and TRBJ2-7; the D is unclear. Germline V gene lookup returns CDR1 SGDLS and CDR2 YYNGEE. The CDR3 consists of 14 residues. V was trimmed by 3 bases and J by 0 bases, leaving 10 bases between them.

This clonotype appeared many times. The V call is TRBV6-1, the J call TRBJ1-5, with D hard to call. The CDR3 is 15 residues long. V was trimmed by 5 bases and J by 0 bases, leaving 11 bases between them. Germline CDR1 reads MNHNS; CDR2 reads SASEGT. The CDR3 DNA sequence: TGTGCCAGCAGTCGGGGAGCCTATAGCAATCAGCCCCAGCATTTT. It translates to CASSRGAYSNQPQHF.

This clonotype appeared many times. The V and J genes are TRBV11-2 and TRBJ2-4; possibly TRBD2 for D (7 bases). Trimming removed 5 bases at V and 0 bases at J, with 23 bases between. The CDR3 covers 19 residues. From germline, CDR1 is SGHAT and CDR2 FQNNGV. The CDR3 loop is CASSPRWAGASVAKNIQYF. CDR3 DNA sequence: TGTGCCAGCAGCCCTCGTTGGGCGGGGGCCTCGGTAGCCAAAAACATTCAGTACTTC.

The chain uses TRBV20-1 and TRBJ2-2; TRBD2 matches at 7 bases. V gave up 6 bases and J gave up 4 bases; unmatched junction bases: 17. Germline values: CDR1 DFQATT, CDR2 SNEGSKA (reference sequence). This CDR3 is built from 17 residues. The CDR3 DNA is TGCAGTGCGCCCCCGCAGCGGGGAGGTTCGGCCACCGGGGAGCTGTTTTTT. Translating gives CSAPPQRGGSATGELFF.

The table lists this clonotype with many counts. This sequence joins TRBV7-8 and TRBJ2-7; 11 bases match TRBD2. V gave up 5 bases and J gave up 7 bases; unmatched junction bases: 7. Germline lookup yields CDR1 SGHVS and CDR2 FQNEAQ. CDR3 length: 14 amino acids. CDR3 protein: CASSQTSGMGEQYF. As DNA, the CDR3 is TGTGCCAGCAGCCAGACTAGCGGGATGGGTGAGCAGTACTTC.